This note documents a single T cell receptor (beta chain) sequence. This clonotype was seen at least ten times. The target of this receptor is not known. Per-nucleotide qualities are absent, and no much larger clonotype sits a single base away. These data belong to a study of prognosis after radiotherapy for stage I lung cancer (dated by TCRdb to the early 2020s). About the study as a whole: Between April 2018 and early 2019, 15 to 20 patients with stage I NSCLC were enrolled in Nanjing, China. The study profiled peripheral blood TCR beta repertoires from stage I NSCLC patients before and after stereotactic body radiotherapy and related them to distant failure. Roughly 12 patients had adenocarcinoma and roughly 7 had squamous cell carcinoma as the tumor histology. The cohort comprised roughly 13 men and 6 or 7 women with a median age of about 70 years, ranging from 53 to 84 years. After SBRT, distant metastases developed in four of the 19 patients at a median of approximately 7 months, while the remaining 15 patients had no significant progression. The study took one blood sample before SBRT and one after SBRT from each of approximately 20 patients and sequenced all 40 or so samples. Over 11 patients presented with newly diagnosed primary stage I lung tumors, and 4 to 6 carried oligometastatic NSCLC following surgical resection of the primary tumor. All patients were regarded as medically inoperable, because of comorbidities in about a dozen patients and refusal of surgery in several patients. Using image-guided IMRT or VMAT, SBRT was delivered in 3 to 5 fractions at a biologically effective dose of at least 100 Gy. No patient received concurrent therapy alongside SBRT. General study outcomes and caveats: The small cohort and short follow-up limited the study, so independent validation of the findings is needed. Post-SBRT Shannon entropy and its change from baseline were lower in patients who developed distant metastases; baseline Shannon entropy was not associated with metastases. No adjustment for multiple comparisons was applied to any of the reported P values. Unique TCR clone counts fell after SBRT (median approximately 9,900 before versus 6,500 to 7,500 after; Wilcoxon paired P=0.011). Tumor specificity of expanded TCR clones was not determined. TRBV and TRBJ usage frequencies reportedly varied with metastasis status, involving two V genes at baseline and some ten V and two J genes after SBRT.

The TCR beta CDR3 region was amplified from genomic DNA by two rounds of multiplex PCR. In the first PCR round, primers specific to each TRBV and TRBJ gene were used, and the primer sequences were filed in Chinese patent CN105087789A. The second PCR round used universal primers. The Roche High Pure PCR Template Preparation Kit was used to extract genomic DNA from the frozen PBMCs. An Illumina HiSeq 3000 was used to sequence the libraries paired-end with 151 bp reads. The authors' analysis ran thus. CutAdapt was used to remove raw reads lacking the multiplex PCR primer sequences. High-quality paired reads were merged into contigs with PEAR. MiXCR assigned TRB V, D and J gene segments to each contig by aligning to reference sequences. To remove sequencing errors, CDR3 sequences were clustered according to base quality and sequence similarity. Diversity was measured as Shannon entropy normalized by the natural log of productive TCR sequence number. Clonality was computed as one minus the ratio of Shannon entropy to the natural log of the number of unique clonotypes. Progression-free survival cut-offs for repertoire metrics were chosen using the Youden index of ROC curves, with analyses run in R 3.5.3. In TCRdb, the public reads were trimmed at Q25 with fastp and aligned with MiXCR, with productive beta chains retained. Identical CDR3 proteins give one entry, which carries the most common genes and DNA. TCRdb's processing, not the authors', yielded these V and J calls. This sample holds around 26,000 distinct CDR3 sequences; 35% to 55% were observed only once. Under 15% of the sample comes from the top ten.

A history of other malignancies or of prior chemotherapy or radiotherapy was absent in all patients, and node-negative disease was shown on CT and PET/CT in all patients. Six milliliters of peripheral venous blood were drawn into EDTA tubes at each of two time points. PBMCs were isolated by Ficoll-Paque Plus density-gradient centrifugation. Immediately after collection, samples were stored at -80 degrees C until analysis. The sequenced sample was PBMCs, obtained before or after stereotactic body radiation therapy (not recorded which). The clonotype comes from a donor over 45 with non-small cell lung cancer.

The nucleotide sequence is TGTGCCAGCAGTTTGGGGGGATACGGGGGTATCTACAATGAGCAGTTCTTC. Translated, this is CASSLGGYGGIYNEQFF. The chain was built from TRBV12-3 or TRBV12-4 and TRBJ2-1, with a tentative D gene TRBD2 over 6 matching bases. Trimming takes 3 bases from V and 3 bases from J, and the germline ends sit 18 bases apart. Measured from the cysteine to the phenylalanine, the CDR3 is 17 residues long. Only the CDR3 part of the read is kept: 51 bases, read in frame from the first base.